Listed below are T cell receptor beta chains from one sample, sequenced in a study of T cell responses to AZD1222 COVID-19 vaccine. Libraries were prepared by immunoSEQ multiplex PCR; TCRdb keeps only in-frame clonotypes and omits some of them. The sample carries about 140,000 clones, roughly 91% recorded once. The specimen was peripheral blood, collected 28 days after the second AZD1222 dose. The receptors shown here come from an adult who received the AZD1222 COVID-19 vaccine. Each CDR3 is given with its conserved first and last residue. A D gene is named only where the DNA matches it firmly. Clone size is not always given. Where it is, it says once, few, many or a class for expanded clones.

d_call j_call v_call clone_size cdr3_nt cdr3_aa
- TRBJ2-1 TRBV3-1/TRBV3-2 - TGTGCCAGCAGCCAAGATCCGGCGGCCTACAATGAGCAGTTCTTC CASSQDPAAYNEQFF
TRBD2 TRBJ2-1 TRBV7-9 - TGTGCCAGCAGCTTAGGACTAGCGGGGAGGGGTGAGCAGTTCTTC CASSLGLAGRGEQFF
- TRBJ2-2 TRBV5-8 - TGTGCCAGCAGCTTGCGGCTCACCGGGGAGCTGTTTTTT CASSLRLTGELFF
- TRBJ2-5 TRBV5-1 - TGCGCCAGCAGCTTGCTTGTTAGCGGCCCCGGGGCAGAGACCCAGTACTTC CASSLLVSGPGAETQYF
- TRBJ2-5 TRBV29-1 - TGCAGCGTTATCAATCATGAGGCGCTGGAGACCCAGTACTTC CSVINHEALETQYF
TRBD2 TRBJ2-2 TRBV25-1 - TGTGCCAGCACTTCCACGGACGGGGGGGCCGGGGAGCTGTTTTTT CASTSTDGGAGELFF
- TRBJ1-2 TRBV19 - TGTGCCAGTAGTATCCCTCGGGAGAGGCTCTATGGCTACACCTTC CASSIPRERLYGYTF
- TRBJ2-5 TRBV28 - TGTGCCAGCAGACGGGGCAGGGAGGAGACCCAGTACTTC CASRRGREETQYF
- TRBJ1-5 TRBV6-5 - TGTGCCAGCAGGGCAGGGGTAGGTCAGCCCCAGCATTTT CASRAGVGQPQHF
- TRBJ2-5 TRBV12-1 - TGTGCCAGCAGCTTTACCCTTCGCAGGGGGTATCTAAAAGAGACCCAGTACTTC CASSFTLRRGYLKETQYF
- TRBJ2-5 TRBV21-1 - TGTGCCAGCAGCAAATATGCTTGGACAGGGGAAGAGACCCAGTACTTC CASSKYAWTGEETQYF
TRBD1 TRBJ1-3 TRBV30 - TGTGCCGGAAACAGGGGAGGAAACACCATATATTTT CAGNRGGNTIYF
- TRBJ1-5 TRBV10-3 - TGTGCCATCAGTGAGATCGGGACGGGGAGTCAGCCCCAGCATTTT CAISEIGTGSQPQHF
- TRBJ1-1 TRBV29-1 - TGCAGCGTTGAAGAATCCGGGTTCGAAGCTTTCTTT CSVEESGFEAFF
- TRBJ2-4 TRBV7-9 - TGTGCCAGCAGCTTAGTTCAGGGTGCCAAAAACATTCAGTACTTC CASSLVQGAKNIQYF
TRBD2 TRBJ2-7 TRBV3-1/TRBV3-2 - TGTGCCAGCAGCCTCGGCGGGGGGGCCTCCGAGCAGTACTTC CASSLGGGASEQYF
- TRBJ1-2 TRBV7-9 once TGTGCCAGCAGCTTAGCAGGGGGGCGCTATGGCTACACCTTC CASSLAGGRYGYTF
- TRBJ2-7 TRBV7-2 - TGTGCCAGCAGCTTAGTGGGGGACTACGAGCAGTACTTC CASSLVGDYEQYF
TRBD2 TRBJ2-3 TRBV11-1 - TGTGCCAGCAGCTCCGCCGGGACTAGCGGTAGGCATACGCAGTATTTT CASSSAGTSGRHTQYF
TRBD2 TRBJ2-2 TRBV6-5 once TGTGCCAGCAGTTACTCACCGGGGGGTGAGACCGGGGAGCTGTTTTTT CASSYSPGGETGELFF
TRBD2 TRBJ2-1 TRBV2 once TGTGCCAGCAGGAAGACTAGCGGGGTCACCAATGAGCAGTTCTTC CASRKTSGVTNEQFF
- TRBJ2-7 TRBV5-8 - TGTGCCAGCACTAAGGGCTACTCCTACGAGCAGTACTTC CASTKGYSYEQYF
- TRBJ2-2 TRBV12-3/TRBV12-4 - TGTGCCAGCAGTTTAAACACCGGGGAGCTGTTTTTT CASSLNTGELFF
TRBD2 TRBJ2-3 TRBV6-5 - TGTGCCAGCAGTTGGGCTAGCGGGGGTGTCGATACGCAGTATTTT CASSWASGGVDTQYF
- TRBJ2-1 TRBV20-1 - TGCAGTGCGAGCCGGTACAATGAGCAGTTCTTC CSASRYNEQFF
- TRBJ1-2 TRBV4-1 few TGCGCCAGCAGCCAAGAGGTCAGTGCGGCGGGTGGCTACACCTTC CASSQEVSAAGGYTF
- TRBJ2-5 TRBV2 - TGTGCCAGCACTCGGGGCTGGGAGGAGACCCAGTACTTC CASTRGWEETQYF
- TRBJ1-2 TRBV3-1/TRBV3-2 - TGTGCCAGCAGTTTGGGGTCGTCCGGCTACACCTTC CASSLGSSGYTF
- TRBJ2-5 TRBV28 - TGTGCCAGCAGTTTAACAGGGCTTGGGACCCAGTACTTC CASSLTGLGTQYF
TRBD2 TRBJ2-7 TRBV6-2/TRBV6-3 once TGTGCCAGCAGTTACCCCCAAGCGGGGGGGGTATACGAGCAGTACTTC CASSYPQAGGVYEQYF
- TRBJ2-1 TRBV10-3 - TGTGCCATCAGTGCGGGCCCGACCTCCTACAATGAGCAGTTCTTC CAISAGPTSYNEQFF
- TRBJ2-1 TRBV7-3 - TGTGCCAGCAGCTCGATTTTCAGCTCCTACAATGAGCAGTTCTTC CASSSIFSSYNEQFF
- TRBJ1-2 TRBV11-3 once TGTGCCAGCAGCTTAGATACGCGGGACTATGGCTACACCTTC CASSLDTRDYGYTF
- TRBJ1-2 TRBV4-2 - TGTGCCAGCAGCCAAGCGGAACCCACTGGGGGCTACACCTTC CASSQAEPTGGYTF
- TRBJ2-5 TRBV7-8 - TGTGCCAGCAGCCCAAGGGGTAGCTGGGGAGAAGAGACCCAGTACTTC CASSPRGSWGEETQYF
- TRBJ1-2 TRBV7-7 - TGTGCCCACCGGACCGGGGGAGAAAGGGAATACCACCATGGCTACACCTTC CAHRTGGEREYHHGYTF
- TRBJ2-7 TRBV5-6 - TGTGCCAGCAGCCGGGACCCCCTGGGAGAGCAGTACTTC CASSRDPLGEQYF
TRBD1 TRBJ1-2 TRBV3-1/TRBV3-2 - TGTGCCAGCAGCCCTATGACAGGGGTAGACGGCTACACCTTC CASSPMTGVDGYTF
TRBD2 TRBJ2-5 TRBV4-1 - TGCGCCAGCAGCCAACCGGGCCGGCGGGGGGGTTCAAGAGAGACCCAGTACTTC CASSQPGRRGGSRETQYF
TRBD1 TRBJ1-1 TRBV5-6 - TGTGCCAGCAGCTTGCAGGGGGCAACCACTGAAGCTTTCTTT CASSLQGATTEAFF
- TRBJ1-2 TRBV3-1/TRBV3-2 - TGTGCCAGCAGCCCCGGGGGGCCCAACTATGGCTACACCTTC CASSPGGPNYGYTF
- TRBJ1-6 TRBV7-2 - TGTGCCAGCAGCTCCCGGCCGGAGAATTCACCCCTCCACTTT CASSSRPENSPLHF
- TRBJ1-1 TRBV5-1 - TGCGCCAGCAGGGGGTTTCCGGGAATGAACACTGAAGCTTTCTTT CASRGFPGMNTEAFF
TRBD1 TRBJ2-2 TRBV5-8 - TGTGCCAGCAACGTTCCAGGGACAGCAAACACCGGGGAGCTGTTTTTT CASNVPGTANTGELFF
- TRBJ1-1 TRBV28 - TGTGCCAATTTCCAGGGTGTTTCGGGAACTGAAGCTTTCTTT CANFQGVSGTEAFF
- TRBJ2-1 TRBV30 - TGTGCCTGGAGTTTAGGCGTTGAGCAGTTCTTC CAWSLGVEQFF
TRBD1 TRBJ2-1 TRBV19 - TGTGCCAGTAGTATCTGGACAGGGATAAACAATGAGCAGTTCTTC CASSIWTGINNEQFF
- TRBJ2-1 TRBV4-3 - TGCGCCAGCAGCCAAGATAGGCCAGTTTCTACCTACAATGAGCAGTTCTTC CASSQDRPVSTYNEQFF
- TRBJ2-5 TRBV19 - TGTGCCAGTAGTCGCCTGGAAGCCGCACAAGAGACCCAGTACTTC CASSRLEAAQETQYF
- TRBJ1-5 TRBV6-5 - TGTGCCAGCAGTTACTCCCATGCTTCTCAGCCCCAGCATTTT CASSYSHASQPQHF